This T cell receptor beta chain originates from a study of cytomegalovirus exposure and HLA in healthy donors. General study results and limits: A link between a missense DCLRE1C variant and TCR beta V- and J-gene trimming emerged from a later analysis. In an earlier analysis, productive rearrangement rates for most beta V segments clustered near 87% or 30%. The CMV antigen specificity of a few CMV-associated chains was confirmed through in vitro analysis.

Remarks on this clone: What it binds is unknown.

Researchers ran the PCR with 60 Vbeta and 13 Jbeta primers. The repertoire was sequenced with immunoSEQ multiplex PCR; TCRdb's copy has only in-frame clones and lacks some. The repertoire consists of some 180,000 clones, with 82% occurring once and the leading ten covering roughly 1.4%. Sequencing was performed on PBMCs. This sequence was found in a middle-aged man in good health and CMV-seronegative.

The CDR3 here is CASSLVGRSSTDTQYF. Here the CDR3 DNA reads TGCGCCAGCAGCTTGGTCGGGAGATCTAGCACAGATACGCAGTATTTT. The chain combines TRBV5-1 with TRBJ2-3, with D perhaps TRBD2 (6 bases). CDR1 SGHRS and CDR2 YFSETQ come from the germline V gene. CDR3 length: 16 amino acids. V was cut by 0 bases and J by 0 bases, with 11 bases left in between.